This passage covers 32 T cell receptor beta chains from one sample sequenced in a study of cytomegalovirus exposure and HLA in healthy donors. The PCR employed 60 Vbeta primers together with 13 Jbeta primers. Generated by immunoSEQ multiplex PCR, the TCRdb table keeps only in-frame clones and is missing some. The data contain about 120,000 clones, around 63% of them singletons. Sequences were obtained from PBMCs. The receptor set was obtained from a man in his forties in good health and CMV-seropositive.

This chain connects TRBV5-8 to TRBJ2-7; weak D call: TRBD2 (5 bases). Germline-derived CDR1 and CDR2 are SGHTS and YDEGEE. The V end was cut by 0 bases, the J end by 4 bases, with 8 bases between. This CDR3 is 13 amino acids long. CDR3 sequence (DNA): TGTGCCAGCAGCTTGGCCAGAGGGTACGAGCAGTACTTC. This encodes CASSLARGYEQYF.

This sequence joins TRBV7-8 and TRBJ2-5; no clear D. CDR1 SGHVS and CDR2 FQNEAQ come from the germline V gene. This CDR3 has 13 amino acids. Trimming shortened V by 0 bases and J by 3 bases, and 5 bases separated the two germline ends. This CDR3 reads CASSLALEETQYF. In DNA form, the CDR3 reads TGTGCCAGCAGCTTAGCCCTTGAAGAGACCCAGTACTTC.

The V call is TRBV5-1, the J call TRBJ2-5; 7 bases fit TRBD2. This CDR3 comprises 15 residues. V shed 0 bases, J shed 5 bases, and the junction held 7 bases outside the gene matches. Germline CDR1 is SGHRS and CDR2 is YFSETQ. The CDR3 loop reads CASSLDPTSFETQYF. DNA for the CDR3: TGCGCCAGCAGCTTGGACCCGACTAGCTTTGAGACCCAGTACTTC.

This chain joins TRBV6-1 and TRBJ1-2, with D possibly TRBD1 on 6 matching bases. CDR3 length: 14 amino acids. Germline V lookup: CDR1 MNHNS, CDR2 SASEGT. Deletions cut 2 bases from V and 6 bases from J, with 13 bases between. CDR3 in DNA: TGTGCCAGCAGTGAATTGGGGGGGCCGGATGGCTACACCTTC. Translating gives CASSELGGPDGYTF.

This chain joins TRBV7-2 and TRBJ2-3, with 9 positions matching TRBD2. This CDR3 contains 16 residues. Trimming took 2 bases from V and 2 from J; bases not matched to a gene: 5. Germline CDR1 and CDR2: SGHTA and FQGNSA. DNA of the CDR3: TGTGCCAGCAGCTTAAACCTAGCGGGATCCACAGATACGCAGTATTTT. It is translated as CASSLNLAGSTDTQYF. The variable domain in full, completed from reference TRBV7-2 and TRBJ2-3, reads GAGVSQSPSNKVTEKGKDVELRCDPISGHTALYWYRQSLGQGLEFLIYFQGNSAPDKSGLPSDRFSAERTGGSVSTLTIQRTQQEDSAVYLCASSLNLAGSTDTQYFGPGTRLTVL.

J is TRBJ2-6 and V is TRBV27; TRBD1 is a possible D gene (5 bases). The V end was cut by 4 bases, the J end by 0 bases, with 10 bases between. The V gene's germline CDR1 is MNHEY and CDR2 SMNVEV (reference sequence). This CDR3 region has 16 residues. The CDR3 region has the DNA TGTGCCAGCAGTTGGCAGGGTATCTCTGGGGCCAACGTCCTGACTTTC. Translation: CASSWQGISGANVLTF.

This clone was detected only a few times. In nucleotides, the CDR3 is TGTGCCAGCAGTTACGATGGTATCAGGTCCTACGAGCAGTACTTC. This encodes CASSYDGIRSYEQYF. V usage is TRBV6-5 and J usage is TRBJ2-7; no reliable D call. This CDR3 region has 15 residues. The V end lost 2 bases, the J end lost 1 base, and 12 bases lay between the germline ends. Germline lookup yields CDR1 MNHEY and CDR2 SVGAGI.

The V and J genes are TRBV30 and TRBJ1-1, with D possibly TRBD1 on 5 matching bases. Germline assignment: CDR1 GTSNPN and CDR2 SVGIG (reference sequence). V lost 5 bases and J 4 bases, leaving 14 bases between the germline ends. This CDR3 comprises 13 residues. Here the CDR3 DNA reads TGTGCCTGGGACAGAGTTCTATTCACTGAAGCTTTCTTT. It specifies CAWDRVLFTEAFF.

Only a few counts were recorded for this clone. The V gene is TRBV6-4, the J gene TRBJ2-2, with a tentative D call TRBD1 (5 bases). This CDR3 spans 15 amino acids. Trimming took 7 bases from V and 2 from J, leaving 14 bases between them. Germline V gene lookup returns CDR1 MRHNA and CDR2 SNTAGT. CDR3 coding DNA: TGTGCCAGCATTACGGGCAGGGATAACACCGGGGAGCTGTTTTTT. Translating it yields CASITGRDNTGELFF.

The gene calls are TRBV18 and TRBJ2-1; weak D call: TRBD2 (5 bases). Trimming left V 2 bases short and J 10 bases short, with 15 bases between. CDR3 length: 14 residues. From germline, CDR1 is KGHSH and CDR2 LQKENI. CDR3 protein: CASSPVARYGEQFF. The CDR3 DNA sequence: TGTGCCAGCTCACCAGTAGCGCGATATGGGGAGCAGTTCTTC.

Comments on this clone: This specimen includes other DNA sequences encoding the same CDR3. The chain is built from TRBV5-4 and TRBJ2-3, with TRBD2 identical over 14 bases. Germline CDR1 SGHNT, CDR2 YYREEE (reference sequence). With V trimmed by 4 bases and J by 3 bases, 4 bases remained unmatched. This CDR3 spans 16 amino acids. CDR3 residues: CASSRLAGGGTDTQYF. CDR3 sequence (DNA): TGTGCCAGCAGCCGACTAGCGGGGGGGGGAACAGATACGCAGTATTTT.

The V and J genes are TRBV9 and TRBJ1-1; 8 nucleotides agree with TRBD1. The CDR3 loop spans 15 amino acids. CDR1 and CDR2 (germline): SGDLS, YYNGEE. The V gene end was trimmed by 5 bases and the J gene end by 6 bases; junction bases not matched to a gene: 12. The CDR3 here is CASSSWVAGGSEAFF. In DNA form, the CDR3 reads TGTGCCAGCAGTTCATGGGTGGCAGGGGGCTCTGAAGCTTTCTTT.

CDR3 coding DNA: TGCGCCAGCAGCCAAGCGCTAGGGGTAAAACTGTTTTTT. It translates to CASSQALGVKLFF. V gene TRBV4-1 combines with J gene TRBJ1-4; tentative D call: TRBD1 (5 bases). Per germline, CDR1 MGHRA and CDR2 YSYEKL. The CDR3 contains 13 residues. The V gene lost 1 base and the J gene lost 10 bases, with 10 bases spanning the gap.

This clone has more than one count but fewer than ten. J is TRBJ2-1 and V is TRBV7-9; D is possibly TRBD1 (6 bases). CDR1 SEHNR and CDR2 FQNEAQ come from the germline V gene (reference sequence). V was cut by 5 bases and J by 4 bases, with 18 bases left in between. CDR3 size: 16 residues. The CDR3 sequence: CASSPSWTAIYNEQFF. As DNA, the CDR3 is TGTGCCAGCAGCCCCTCCTGGACAGCCATTTACAATGAGCAGTTCTTC. Filled out from reference TRBV7-9 and TRBJ2-1, the complete variable domain reads DTGVSQNPRHKITKRGQNVTFRCDPISEHNRLYWYRQTLGQGPEFLTYFQNEAQLEKSRLLSDRFSAERPKGSFSTLEIQRTEQGDSAMYLCASSPSWTAIYNEQFFGPGTRLTVL.

The table lists this clone with a count of one. The rearrangement links TRBV10-3 to TRBJ1-2; tentative D call: TRBD1 (5 bases). The CDR3 is 15 residues long. CDR1 is ENHRY, CDR2 SYGVKD, per germline. The ends were cut back, 4 bases at V and 1 base at J, with 13 bases in the middle. In DNA form, the CDR3 reads TGTGCCATCAGTGGGGGCGGGACCTTTAACTATGGCTACACCTTC. This encodes CAISGGGTFNYGYTF.

V gene TRBV2 combines with J gene TRBJ1-5; unclear D gene. Germline V lookup: CDR1 SNHLY, CDR2 FYNNEI. V lost 2 bases and J lost 5, with 7 bases in between. The CDR3 is 13 residues long. CDR3: CASSEYGDQPQHF. The CDR3 DNA sequence: TGTGCCAGCAGTGAATACGGAGATCAGCCCCAGCATTTT.

The rearrangement joins TRBV9 to TRBJ2-5; 15 nucleotides match TRBD2. V lost 4 bases, J lost 4 bases, and 5 bases stayed unmatched. The germline V gene encodes CDR1 SGDLS and CDR2 YYNGEE. The CDR3 covers 16 residues. The CDR3 loop reads CASSPGLAGGRETQYF. In nucleotides, the CDR3 is TGTGCCAGCAGCCCCGGACTAGCGGGGGGGCGAGAGACCCAGTACTTC.

This sequence joins TRBV7-2 and TRBJ1-1; D is unclear. Trimming took off 6 bases at V and 0 bases at J, with 11 bases between the two ends. Germline loops: CDR1 SGHTA, CDR2 FQGNSA. This CDR3 has 14 residues. CDR3 amino acids: CASSFRVLNTEAFF. The CDR3, as DNA: TGTGCCAGCAGTTTCCGGGTTCTGAACACTGAAGCTTTCTTT.

The chain is built from TRBV27 and TRBJ2-7, with D perhaps matching TRBD1 (5 bases). The V gene lost 3 bases and the J gene lost 4 bases, with 25 bases spanning the gap. The CDR3 consists of 18 residues. Germline-derived CDR1 and CDR2 are MNHEY and SMNVEV (reference sequence). The CDR3 sequence is CASSLGWGGRHNIYEQYF. The DNA for the CDR3 is TGTGCCAGCAGTTTGGGATGGGGCGGCAGGCACAATATATACGAGCAGTACTTC.

Of note for this clone: Other DNA sequences of this sample code for an identical CDR3. The chain joins TRBV7-6 to TRBJ2-2; D possibly corresponds to TRBD2 (6 bases). Trimming shortened V by 4 bases and J by 0 bases, and 9 bases separated the two germline ends. This CDR3 is built from 15 residues. Germline CDR1 is SGHVS and CDR2 is FNYEAQ. The CDR3 loop is CASSWEASNTGELFF. The CDR3 DNA reads as TGTGCCAGCAGCTGGGAGGCCTCGAACACCGGGGAGCTGTTTTTT.

This clone was detected a few times. The chain is built from TRBV6-5 and TRBJ2-5; D perhaps matches TRBD1 (5 bases). This CDR3 contains 14 residues. Germline CDR1 and CDR2: MNHEY and SVGAGI. Trimming removed 0 bases from V and 4 bases from J, with 9 bases in between. The CDR3 bases are TGTGCCAGCAGTTACTCTCCAGGGTCAGAGACCCAGTACTTC. Translation: CASSYSPGSETQYF.

The chain combines TRBV12-5 with TRBJ2-2; 9 bases agree with TRBD2. Per the germline V gene, CDR1 is LGHNT and CDR2 is FRNRAP. The CDR3 runs to 17 residues. J gave up 0 bases and V 0 bases, and 2 bases lay outside the gene matches. CDR3 in amino acids: CASGLVRGGSNTGELFF. The CDR3 DNA is TGTGCTAGTGGTTTGGTGCGGGGGGGCTCGAACACCGGGGAGCTGTTTTTT.

The rearrangement joins TRBV5-4 to TRBJ1-1; D not certain. The CDR3 is 18 amino acids. V lost 0 bases and J 0 bases, leaving 18 bases between the germline ends. Germline lookup yields CDR1 SGHNT and CDR2 YYREEE (reference sequence). The CDR3 here is CASSLAPGIRSMNTEAFF. CDR3 nucleotides: TGTGCCAGCAGCTTGGCCCCGGGAATTCGGTCCATGAACACTGAAGCTTTCTTT. Drawing the rest from reference TRBV5-4 and TRBJ1-1, the complete variable domain is ETGVTQSPTHLIKTRGQQVTLRCSSQSGHNTVSWYQQALGQGPQFIFQYYREEENGRGNFPPRFSGLQFPNYSSELNVNALELDDSALYLCASSLAPGIRSMNTEAFFGQGTRLTVV.

V gene TRBV19 combines with J gene TRBJ2-1; TRBD2 aligns across 12 bases. The CDR3 covers 15 residues. CDR1 is LNHDA, CDR2 SQIVND, per germline (reference sequence). V lost 6 bases and J lost 3; bases outside the gene matches: 3. The CDR3 reads CASSRTSGDYNEQFF. CDR3 DNA sequence: TGTGCCAGTAGCCGGACTAGCGGGGACTACAATGAGCAGTTCTTC. The full variable domain, with the rest looked up from reference TRBV19 and TRBJ2-1, is DGGITQSPKYLFRKEGQNVTLSCEQNLNHDAMYWYRQDPGQGLRLIYYSQIVNDFQKGDIAEGYSVSREKKESFPLTVTSAQKNPTAFYLCASSRTSGDYNEQFFGPGTRLTVL.

The chain employs TRBV7-7 and TRBJ2-2, with D hard to call. This CDR3 has 15 residues. Trimming shortened V by 2 bases and J by 1 base, and 8 bases separated the two germline ends. Germline loops: CDR1 SSHAT, CDR2 FNYEAQ (reference sequence). The CDR3 is CASSLSPVNTGELFF. The CDR3 coding sequence is TGTGCCAGCAGCTTATCCCCGGTGAACACCGGGGAGCTGTTTTTT. The entire variable domain, with the rest obtained from reference TRBV7-7 and TRBJ2-2, is as follows: GAGVSQSPRYKVTKRGQDVTLRCDPISSHATLYWYQQALGQGPEFLTYFNYEAQPDKSGLPSDRFSAERPEGSISTLTIQRTEQRDSAMYRCASSLSPVNTGELFFGEGSRLTVL.

The CDR3 DNA follows: TGTGCCAGCAGCCTGGGACTAGCGGCATTCTACGAGCAGTACTTC. Its protein product is CASSLGLAAFYEQYF. The chain carries TRBV14 and TRBJ2-7, with 11 nucleotides matching TRBD2. The ends lost 4 bases at V and 3 bases at J; junction bases unmatched: 5. This CDR3 comprises 15 residues. Germline CDR1 is SGHDN and CDR2 is FVKESK.

The chain employs TRBV10-3 and TRBJ2-3, with TRBD2 matching over 15 bases. Germline loops: CDR1 ENHRY, CDR2 SYGVKD. After removal of 4 bases from V and 6 bases from J, the junction contained 2 bases not matched to a gene. This CDR3 spans 15 amino acids. The CDR3 loop is CAISAGTSGGDTQYF. CDR3 bases: TGTGCCATCAGTGCCGGGACTAGCGGGGGGGATACGCAGTATTTT.

The V call is TRBV9, the J call TRBJ2-5, with D maybe TRBD2 (5 bases). CDR3 length: 15 residues. From germline, CDR1 is SGDLS and CDR2 YYNGEE. V was cut by 0 bases and J by 0 bases, with 9 bases left in between. CDR3 nucleotides: TGTGCCAGCAGCGTAGACCTAGCCTACCAAGAGACCCAGTACTTC. It specifies CASSVDLAYQETQYF.

This chain links TRBV12-5 with TRBJ2-6; D unclear. This CDR3 comprises 16 residues. Between the trimmed V and J ends, which lost 1 base and 3 bases, there was a span of 10 bases. Germline V lookup: CDR1 LGHNT, CDR2 FRNRAP. CDR3 DNA: TGTGCTAGTGGTTTGGGGTCGAGCCGTGGGGCCAACGTCCTGACTTTC. Amino acid sequence: CASGLGSSRGANVLTF.

The chain couples TRBV6-1 to TRBJ1-5, with TRBD1 identical over 9 bases. The CDR3 totals 17 residues. The germline V gene encodes CDR1 MNHNS and CDR2 SASEGT. V lost 4 bases to trimming and J lost 4 bases; unmatched junction nucleotides: 11. This chain's CDR3 is CASSGSTGGKGNQPQHF. CDR3 sequence (DNA): TGTGCCAGCAGTGGATCGACAGGGGGAAAGGGGAATCAGCCCCAGCATTTT.

This rearrangement joins TRBV19 to TRBJ2-5; tentatively, D is TRBD2 (6 bases). The CDR3 is made up of 13 amino acids. Germline assignment: CDR1 LNHDA and CDR2 SQIVND (reference sequence). The V end was cut by 4 bases, the J end by 4 bases, with 10 bases between. The CDR3 sequence is CASSKTRRETQYF. The CDR3 nucleotides read TGTGCCAGTAGTAAGACTAGAAGAGAGACCCAGTACTTC.

The rearrangement uses TRBV5-1 and TRBJ2-5, with 8 bases lining up with TRBD1. V shed 4 bases, J shed 2 bases, and the junction held 4 bases outside the gene matches. This CDR3 spans 14 amino acids. Germline CDR1 SGHRS, CDR2 YFSETQ. The DNA for the CDR3 is TGCGCCAGCAGCATAGGGACAGGTCAAGAGACCCAGTACTTC. This encodes CASSIGTGQETQYF. Full variable domain (outside the CDR3, taken from reference TRBV5-1 and TRBJ2-5): KAGVTQTPRYLIKTRGQQVTLSCSPISGHRSVSWYQQTPGQGLQFLFEYFSETQRNKGNFPGRFSGRQFSNSRSEMNVSTLELGDSALYLCASSIGTGQETQYFGPGTRLLVL.